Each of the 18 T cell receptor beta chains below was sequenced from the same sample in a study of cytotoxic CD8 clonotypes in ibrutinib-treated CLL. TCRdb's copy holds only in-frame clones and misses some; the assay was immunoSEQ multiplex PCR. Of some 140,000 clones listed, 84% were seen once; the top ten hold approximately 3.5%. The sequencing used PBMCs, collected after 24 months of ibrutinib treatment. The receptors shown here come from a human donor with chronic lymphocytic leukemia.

The CDR3 DNA sequence: TGTGCCAGCAGTGAAGCGACTAGCGGCTACGAGCAGTACTTC. This sequence encodes CASSEATSGYEQYF. The chain uses TRBV2 and TRBJ2-7; 9 positions match TRBD2. Trimming removed 0 bases from V and 3 bases from J; junction bases left unmatched: 0. CDR1 is SNHLY and CDR2 is FYNNEI in the germline V gene. The CDR3 has 14 amino acids.

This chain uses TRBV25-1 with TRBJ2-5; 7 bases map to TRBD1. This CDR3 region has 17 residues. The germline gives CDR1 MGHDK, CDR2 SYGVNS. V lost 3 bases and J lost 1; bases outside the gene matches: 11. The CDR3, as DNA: TGTGCCAGCAGTGATTGGTCGCGAGGGACAGCCCAAGAGACCCAGTACTTC. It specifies CASSDWSRGTAQETQYF.

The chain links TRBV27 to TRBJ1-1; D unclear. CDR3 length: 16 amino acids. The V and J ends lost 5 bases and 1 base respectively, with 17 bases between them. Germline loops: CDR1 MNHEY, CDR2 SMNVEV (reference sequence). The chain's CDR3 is CASSAIPPSRNTEAFF. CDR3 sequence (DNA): TGTGCCAGCAGTGCCATCCCGCCCTCTCGGAACACTGAAGCTTTCTTT.

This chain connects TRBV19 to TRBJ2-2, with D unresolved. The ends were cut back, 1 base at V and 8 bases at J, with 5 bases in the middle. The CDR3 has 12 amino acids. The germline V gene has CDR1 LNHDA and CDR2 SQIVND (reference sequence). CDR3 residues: CASSIGDGELFF. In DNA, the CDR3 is TGTGCCAGTAGTATAGGGGATGGGGAGCTGTTTTTT.

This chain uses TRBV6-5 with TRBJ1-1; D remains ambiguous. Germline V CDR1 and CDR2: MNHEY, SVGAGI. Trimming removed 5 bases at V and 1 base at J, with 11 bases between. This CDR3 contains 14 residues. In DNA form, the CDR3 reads TGTGCCAGCAGTCGCGCGGCTGGGAACACTGAAGCTTTCTTT. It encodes CASSRAAGNTEAFF.

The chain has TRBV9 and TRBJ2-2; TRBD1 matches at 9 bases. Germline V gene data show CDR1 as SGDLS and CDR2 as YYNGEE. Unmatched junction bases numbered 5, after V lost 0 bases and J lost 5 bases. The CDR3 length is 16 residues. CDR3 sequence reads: CASSVETGGATGELFF. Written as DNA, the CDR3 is TGTGCCAGCAGCGTAGAAACAGGGGGCGCAACCGGGGAGCTGTTTTTT.

Here the CDR3 DNA reads TGTGCCAGTAGTATAACACAGGGGGCGAGTAGCAATCAGCCCCAGCATTTT. Protein sequence: CASSITQGASSNQPQHF. The V call is TRBV19, the J call TRBJ1-5; TRBD1 aligns across 9 bases. V lost 2 bases and J lost 0; bases outside the gene matches: 5. In germline, CDR1 is LNHDA, CDR2 SQIVND (reference sequence). The CDR3 has 17 residues.

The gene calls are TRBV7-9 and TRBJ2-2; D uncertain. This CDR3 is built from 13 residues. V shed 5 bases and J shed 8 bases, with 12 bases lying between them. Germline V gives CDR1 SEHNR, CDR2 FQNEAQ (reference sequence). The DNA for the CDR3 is TGTGCCAGCAGCCCCAATCTGGCAGGGGAGCTGTTTTTT. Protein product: CASSPNLAGELFF.

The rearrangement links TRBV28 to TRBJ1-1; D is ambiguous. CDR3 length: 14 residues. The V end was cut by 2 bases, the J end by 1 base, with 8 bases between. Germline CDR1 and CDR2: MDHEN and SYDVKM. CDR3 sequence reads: CASSLSGPNTEAFF. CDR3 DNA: TGTGCCAGCAGTTTAAGTGGGCCGAACACTGAAGCTTTCTTT.

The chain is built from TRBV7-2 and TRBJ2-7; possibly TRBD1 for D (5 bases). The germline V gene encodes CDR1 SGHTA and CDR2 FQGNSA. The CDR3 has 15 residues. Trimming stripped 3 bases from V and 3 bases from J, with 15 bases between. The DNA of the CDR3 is TGTGCCAGCAGCTTTGACGCAGGGAACGGCTACGAGCAGTACTTC. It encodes CASSFDAGNGYEQYF.

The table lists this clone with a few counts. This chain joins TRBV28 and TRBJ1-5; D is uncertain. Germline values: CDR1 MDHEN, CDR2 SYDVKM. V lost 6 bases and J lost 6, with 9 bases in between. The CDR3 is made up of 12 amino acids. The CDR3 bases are TGTGCCAGCAGATCCTCAGCTCAGCCCCAGCATTTT. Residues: CASRSSAQPQHF.

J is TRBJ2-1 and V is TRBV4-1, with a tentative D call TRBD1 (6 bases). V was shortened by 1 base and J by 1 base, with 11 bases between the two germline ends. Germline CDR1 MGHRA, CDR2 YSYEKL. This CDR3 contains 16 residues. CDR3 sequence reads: CASSQVLRGSYNEQFF. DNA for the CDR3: TGCGCCAGCAGCCAAGTTCTGAGGGGGTCCTACAATGAGCAGTTCTTC.

The CDR3 loop is CASSPSGGARNEQFF. CDR3 sequence (DNA): TGTGCCAGCAGCCCCAGCGGGGGGGCGAGAAATGAGCAGTTCTTC. The chain uses TRBV9 and TRBJ2-1, with TRBD2 identical over 10 bases. The V gene end was trimmed by 4 bases and the J gene end by 7 bases; junction bases not matched to a gene: 8. This CDR3 is built from 15 residues. The germline CDR1 and CDR2 sequences are SGDLS and YYNGEE.

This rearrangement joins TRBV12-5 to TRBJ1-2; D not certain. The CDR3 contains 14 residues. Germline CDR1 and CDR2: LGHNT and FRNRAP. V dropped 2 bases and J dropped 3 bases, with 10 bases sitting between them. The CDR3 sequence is CASGLFGRDYGYTF. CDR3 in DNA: TGTGCTAGTGGTTTGTTTGGGCGCGACTATGGCTACACCTTC. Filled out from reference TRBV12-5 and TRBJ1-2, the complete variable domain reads DARVTQTPRHKVTEMGQEVTMRCQPILGHNTVFWYRQTMMQGLELLAYFRNRAPLDDSGMPKDRFSAEMPDATLATLKIQPSEPRDSAVYFCASGLFGRDYGYTFGSGTRLTVV.

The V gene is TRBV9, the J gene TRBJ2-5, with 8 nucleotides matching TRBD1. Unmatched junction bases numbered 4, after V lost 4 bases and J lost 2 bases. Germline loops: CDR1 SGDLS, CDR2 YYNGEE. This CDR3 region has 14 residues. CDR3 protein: CASSTGGPQETQYF. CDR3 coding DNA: TGTGCCAGCAGCACAGGGGGTCCTCAAGAGACCCAGTACTTC.

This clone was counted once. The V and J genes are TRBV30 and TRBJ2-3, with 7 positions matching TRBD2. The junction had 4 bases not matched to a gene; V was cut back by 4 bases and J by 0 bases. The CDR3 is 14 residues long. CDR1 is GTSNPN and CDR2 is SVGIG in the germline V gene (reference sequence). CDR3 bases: TGTGCCTGGATGATCGGGGGGAGCACAGATACGCAGTATTTT. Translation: CAWMIGGSTDTQYF.

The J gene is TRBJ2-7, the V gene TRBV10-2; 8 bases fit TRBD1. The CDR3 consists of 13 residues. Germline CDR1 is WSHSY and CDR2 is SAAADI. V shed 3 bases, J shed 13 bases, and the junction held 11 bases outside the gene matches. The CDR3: CASSETGQGQVYF. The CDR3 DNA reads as TGCGCCAGCAGTGAAACTGGACAGGGTCAAGTCTACTTC.

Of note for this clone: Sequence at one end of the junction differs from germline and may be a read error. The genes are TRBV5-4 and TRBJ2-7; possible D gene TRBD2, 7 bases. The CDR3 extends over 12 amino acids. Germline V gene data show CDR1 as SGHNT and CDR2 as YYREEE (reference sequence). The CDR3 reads CASSFWGGPPHF. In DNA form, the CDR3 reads TGTGCCAGCAGCTTTTGGGGGGGCCCCCCGCACTTC.